Each of the 30 T cell receptor beta chains below was sequenced from the same sample in a study of identical twins. TCRdb re-called the 5' RACE reads with MiXCR, one entry per CDR3 protein. Altogether under 900,000 distinct CDR3 sequences are present, roughly 20% being singletons, with the ten largest covering less than 15%. These data were likewise used in another study, on T cells expressing NK-cell markers.

Sequenced input: PBMCs. The source is a woman aged 18-29 years in good health.

This clonotype was picked up many times. CDR3 coding DNA: TGTGCCAGCTCAGCGGGCCAGAGCGAGCAGTACTTC. Translating gives CASSAGQSEQYF. This chain joins TRBV27 and TRBJ2-7; perhaps TRBD2 as D (6 bases). This CDR3 has 12 amino acids. V lost 8 bases to trimming and J lost 6 bases, with 14 bases between them. Germline CDR1 reads MNHEY; CDR2 reads SMNVEV (reference sequence).

This clonotype has ten or more counts. The chain employs TRBV12-3 or TRBV12-4 and TRBJ2-7; D may be TRBD2 (6 bases). Trimming pared 4 bases from V and 4 bases from J, leaving 14 bases between. The CDR3 covers 14 residues. The CDR3 protein is CASSWDGTYYEQYF. The CDR3 nucleotides read TGTGCCAGCAGTTGGGACGGGACTTATTACGAGCAGTACTTC.

The chain uses TRBV12-3 or TRBV12-4 and TRBJ1-2; D is uncertain. Trimming left V 6 bases short and J 2 bases short, with 10 bases between. CDR3 length: 13 amino acids. CDR3 DNA: TGTGCCAGCAGCCCCCGAGGGAACTATGGCTACACCTTC. This sequence encodes CASSPRGNYGYTF.

This clonotype was counted only a few times. The chain links TRBV20-1 to TRBJ2-2; D unresolved. Germline V CDR1 and CDR2: DFQATT, SNEGSKA (reference sequence). The CDR3 has 15 amino acids. V shed 2 bases and J shed 1 base, with 11 bases lying between them. The CDR3 sequence is CSARRLMGNTGELFF. CDR3 sequence (DNA): TGCAGTGCTAGACGACTGATGGGGAACACCGGGGAGCTGTTTTTT.

Note on this clonotype: An end of the junction does not agree with germline; a read error may underlie this. The rearrangement joins TRBV15 to TRBJ2-1; TRBD2 is a possible D gene (5 bases). CDR3 length: 12 residues. Germline V gene data show CDR1 as LNHNV and CDR2 as YYDKDF (reference sequence). In DNA form, the CDR3 reads TGTGCCACCAGCAGAGGCGCGGCCAGAGGGCTCTTC. Translated: CATSRGAARGLF.

The J gene is TRBJ2-3, the V gene TRBV2; 7 nucleotides line up with TRBD2. This CDR3 is built from 14 residues. The ends lost 5 bases at V and 0 bases at J; junction bases unmatched: 2. The germline V gene encodes CDR1 SNHLY and CDR2 FYNNEI. CDR3 in amino acids: CASSTSASTDTQYF. DNA for the CDR3: TGTGCCAGCAGTACTAGCGCAAGCACAGATACGCAGTATTTT.

The sample holds many counts of this clonotype. The V and J genes are TRBV6-1 and TRBJ2-1; no clear D gene. V was shortened by 6 bases and J by 2 bases, with 8 bases between the two germline ends. Germline lookup yields CDR1 MNHNS and CDR2 SASEGT. CDR3 length: 13 amino acids. CDR3 sequence: CASRSQTYNEQFF. The CDR3 coding sequence is TGTGCCAGCAGGTCTCAGACCTACAATGAGCAGTTCTTC.

CDR3 loop: CASSLESTSPNEQFF. The CDR3 DNA sequence: TGCGCCAGCAGCTTGGAATCGACTAGTCCCAATGAGCAGTTCTTC. The V gene is TRBV5-1, the J gene TRBJ2-1; D is perhaps TRBD2 (6 bases). Trimming pared 0 bases from V and 6 bases from J, leaving 13 bases between. Germline V gene sequence: CDR1 SGHRS, CDR2 YFSETQ. This CDR3 spans 15 amino acids.

The rearrangement joins TRBV7-2 to TRBJ2-3, with TRBD2 as a possible D gene (5 bases). The germline gives CDR1 SGHTA, CDR2 FQGNSA. V was trimmed by 5 bases and J by 2 bases, leaving 14 bases between them. This CDR3 is 15 amino acids long. CDR3: CASSQIREYTDTQYF. CDR3 sequence (DNA): TGTGCCAGCAGCCAAATTAGGGAGTACACAGATACGCAGTATTTT.

This clonotype was seen ten or more times. The chain couples TRBV12-3 or TRBV12-4 to TRBJ2-1; 7 positions match TRBD2. This CDR3 is built from 14 residues. V lost 8 bases to trimming and J lost 3 bases; unmatched junction nucleotides: 7. In DNA form, the CDR3 reads TGTGCCAGCGTTAGGGACTACTTCTACAATGAGCAGTTCTTC. Its translation: CASVRDYFYNEQFF.

This clonotype has just a few counts. V gene TRBV6-6 combines with J gene TRBJ2-5, with D hard to call. There are 11 residues in the CDR3. The ends were cut back, 7 bases at V and 4 bases at J, with 7 bases in the middle. Germline V gene sequence: CDR1 MNHNY, CDR2 SVGAGI (reference sequence). The CDR3 is CASTSRETQYF. CDR3 in DNA: TGTGCCAGCACTTCGCGAGAGACCCAGTACTTC.

The chain uses TRBV5-1 and TRBJ1-6; 8 bases fit TRBD1. From germline, CDR1 is SGHRS and CDR2 YFSETQ. The CDR3 is made up of 14 amino acids. Trimming cost V 3 bases and J 9 bases; bases outside gene matches: 5. Here the CDR3 DNA reads TGCGCCAGCAGCTCCGGACAGGGTTCTTCACCCCTCCACTTT. It is translated as CASSSGQGSSPLHF.

This clonotype was counted a few times. V is TRBV7-9 and J is TRBJ2-3; the D gene is possibly TRBD2 (5 bases). This CDR3 contains 15 residues. Per germline, CDR1 SEHNR and CDR2 FQNEAQ (reference sequence). The germline V and J ends were trimmed by 5 bases and 4 bases, with 16 bases remaining between them. The CDR3 nucleotides read TGTGCCAGCAGCCCCACCTTCGTCGGGGCAGATACGCAGTATTTT. Translating gives CASSPTFVGADTQYF.

This clonotype was observed a few times. The J gene is TRBJ2-3, the V gene TRBV7-3; 12 nucleotides line up with TRBD1. Unmatched junction bases numbered 7, after V lost 5 bases and J lost 7 bases. The CDR3 is 15 residues long. The V gene's germline CDR1 is SGHTA and CDR2 FQGTGA. The CDR3 reads CASSTGTGGRNTQYF. In DNA form, the CDR3 reads TGTGCCAGCAGCACCGGGACAGGGGGCCGAAATACGCAGTATTTT.

This clonotype was seen more than once but under ten times. This rearrangement joins TRBV20-1 to TRBJ1-1; D is unresolved. Between the trimmed V and J ends, which lost 2 bases and 4 bases, there was a span of 8 bases. CDR1 is DFQATT and CDR2 is SNEGSKA in the germline V gene (reference sequence). This CDR3 is 12 amino acids long. The DNA of the CDR3 is TGCAGTGCTAGACGAGATATCACTGAAGCTTTCTTT. It specifies CSARRDITEAFF.

This clonotype has ten or more counts. The J gene is TRBJ2-3, the V gene TRBV12-3 or TRBV12-4; 8 bases match TRBD2. Trimming removed 6 bases from V and 3 bases from J; junction bases left unmatched: 14. The CDR3 runs 17 residues. CDR3 nucleotides: TGTGCCAGCAGCCTCGGGGACGGGGGGGGCCGAACAGATACGCAGTATTTT. Translation: CASSLGDGGGRTDTQYF.

This clonotype was seen a few times. J is TRBJ2-1 and V is TRBV4-1; D possibly corresponds to TRBD2 (6 bases). The CDR3 has 16 amino acids. Trimming took off 0 bases at V and 8 bases at J, with 17 bases between the two ends. Per germline, CDR1 MGHRA and CDR2 YSYEKL. The CDR3 loop is CASSQESRDVIDEQFF. For the CDR3, the DNA is TGCGCCAGCAGCCAAGAATCGCGGGACGTAATCGATGAGCAGTTCTTC.

The rearrangement links TRBV14 to TRBJ2-7, with D perhaps being TRBD1 or TRBD2 (5 bases each). The germline gives CDR1 SGHDN, CDR2 FVKESK. The CDR3 is 20 residues long. Trimming took off 1 base at V and 2 bases at J, with 27 bases between the two ends. CDR3 region: CASSQGRTRMGRVAPYEQYF. CDR3 sequence (DNA): TGTGCCAGCAGCCAAGGCCGAACTAGAATGGGCAGGGTGGCCCCCTACGAGCAGTACTTC.

This clonotype was detected only a few times. This chain links TRBV5-1 with TRBJ2-3; the D gene is possibly TRBD2 (5 bases). The V gene lost 2 bases and the J gene lost 4 bases, with 11 bases spanning the gap. This CDR3 comprises 14 residues. CDR1 is SGHRS, CDR2 YFSETQ, per germline. CDR3 nucleotides: TGCGCCAGCAGCTTTCCGCTAGCCGCAGATACGCAGTATTTT. Encoded protein: CASSFPLAADTQYF.

J is TRBJ2-7 and V is TRBV19; 10 bases are a match to TRBD2. Germline CDR1 LNHDA, CDR2 SQIVND (reference sequence). V gave up 4 bases and J gave up 6 bases; unmatched junction bases: 12. The CDR3 has 16 amino acids. For the CDR3, the DNA is TGTGCCAGTAGTAGGCAGCCCCTAGCGGGAGAGACCGAGCAGTACTTC. The encoded protein is CASSRQPLAGETEQYF.

This clonotype has ten or more counts. The chain links TRBV12-3 or TRBV12-4 to TRBJ1-1; D is undetermined. This CDR3 is 13 amino acids long. Trimming took off 3 bases at V and 3 bases at J, with 8 bases between the two ends. The CDR3 spells CASSFGLDTEAFF. In nucleotides, the CDR3 is TGTGCCAGCAGTTTCGGGTTGGACACTGAAGCTTTCTTT.

V is TRBV5-1 and J is TRBJ1-1; D unresolved. Germline V gene lookup returns CDR1 SGHRS and CDR2 YFSETQ. The V end was cut by 0 bases, the J end by 6 bases, with 6 bases between. The CDR3 is 12 residues long. CDR3 coding DNA: TGCGCCAGCAGCTTGGGAGTGTCTGAAGCTTTCTTT. Amino acids: CASSLGVSEAFF.

This clonotype showed up just a few times. This chain joins TRBV29-1 and TRBJ2-7; 8 positions match TRBD1. Looked up from germline, CDR1 is SQVTM and CDR2 is ANQGSEA. This CDR3 has 13 amino acids. V lost 6 bases to trimming and J lost 6 bases; unmatched junction nucleotides: 10. As DNA, the CDR3 is TGCAGCGTCACCCGGACAGGGTATAGCGAGCAGTACTTC. Translated, it gives CSVTRTGYSEQYF.

The chain combines TRBV6-1 with TRBJ1-1, with D possibly matching TRBD1 (5 bases). Per germline, CDR1 MNHNS and CDR2 SASEGT. The V end lost 10 bases, the J end lost 0 bases, and 12 bases lay between the germline ends. The CDR3 has 13 amino acids. Here the CDR3 DNA reads TGTGCCAAACAAGACAGTCTGAACACTGAAGCTTTCTTT. This codes for CAKQDSLNTEAFF.

This clonotype was seen many times. V usage is TRBV5-1 and J usage is TRBJ2-7; 8 bases are shared with TRBD1. Looked up from germline, CDR1 is SGHRS and CDR2 is YFSETQ. The CDR3 consists of 14 residues. Trimming cost V 4 bases and J 2 bases; bases outside gene matches: 5. The CDR3 spells CASSPWDRTYEQYF. The CDR3 DNA follows: TGCGCCAGCAGCCCCTGGGACAGGACCTACGAGCAGTACTTC.

This chain uses TRBV20-1 with TRBJ2-5; D may match TRBD1 or TRBD2 (6 bases each). Germline CDR1 is DFQATT and CDR2 is SNEGSKA (reference sequence). This CDR3 is 13 amino acids long. V dropped 6 bases and J dropped 4 bases, with 15 bases sitting between them. DNA for the CDR3: TGCAGTGCCGTACACCGGGGGCCAGAGACCCAGTACTTC. Translated: CSAVHRGPETQYF.

The chain recombines TRBV2 with TRBJ2-3; 9 nucleotides align to TRBD2. Germline trimming cut 2 bases from V and 2 bases from J; bases unmatched to any gene: 5. Per germline, CDR1 SNHLY and CDR2 FYNNEI. The CDR3 has 16 residues. The CDR3 DNA is TGTGCCAGCAGTGAACTCCTAGCGGGATCCACAGATACGCAGTATTTT. Its protein is CASSELLAGSTDTQYF.

This clonotype was counted between two and nine times. V and J are TRBV5-1 and TRBJ1-1, with D tentatively TRBD1 (6 bases). The CDR3 runs to 14 residues. Per germline, CDR1 SGHRS and CDR2 YFSETQ. The germline V and J ends were trimmed by 4 bases and 7 bases, with 17 bases remaining between them. The CDR3 protein is CASSTTTGRDEAFF. CDR3 nucleotide sequence: TGCGCCAGCAGCACTACCACAGGGAGGGATGAAGCTTTCTTT.

This clonotype came up many times. The chain uses TRBV5-1 and TRBJ2-4; D might be TRBD2 (7 bases). This CDR3 contains 16 residues. Per germline, CDR1 SGHRS and CDR2 YFSETQ. The V and J ends lost 0 bases and 9 bases respectively, with 19 bases between them. The CDR3 DNA is TGCGCCAGCAGCTTGGGTGCGGGGGCCTTTACAGGCATTCAGTACTTC. It codes for CASSLGAGAFTGIQYF.

This chain links TRBV20-1 with TRBJ1-1; D is perhaps TRBD1 (5 bases). CDR3 length equals 15 residues. The germline V gene encodes CDR1 DFQATT and CDR2 SNEGSKA (reference sequence). The V end lost 6 bases, the J end lost 2 bases, and 19 bases lay between the germline ends. This chain's CDR3 is CSAGAPGRLNTEAFF. The CDR3 nucleotides are TGCAGTGCCGGAGCCCCGGGACGTCTAAACACTGAAGCTTTCTTT.